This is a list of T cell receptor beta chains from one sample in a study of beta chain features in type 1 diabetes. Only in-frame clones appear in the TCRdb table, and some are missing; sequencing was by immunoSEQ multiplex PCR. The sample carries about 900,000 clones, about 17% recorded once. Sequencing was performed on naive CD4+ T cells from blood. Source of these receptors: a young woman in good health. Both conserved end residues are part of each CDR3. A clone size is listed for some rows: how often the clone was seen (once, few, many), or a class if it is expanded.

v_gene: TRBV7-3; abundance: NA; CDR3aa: CASSLQAGPQETQYF
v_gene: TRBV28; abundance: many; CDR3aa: CASSSRTDTQYF
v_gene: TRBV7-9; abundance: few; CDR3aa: CASSSARADYSGANVLTF
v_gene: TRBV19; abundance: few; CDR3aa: CASSIMRLDNNEQFF
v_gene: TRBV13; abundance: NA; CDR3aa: CASSFGSYNEQFF
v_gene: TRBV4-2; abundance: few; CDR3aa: CASSQGVKNQPQHF
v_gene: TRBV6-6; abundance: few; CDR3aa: CASRGHIQYF
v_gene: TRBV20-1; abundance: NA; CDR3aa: CSAEADYEQYF
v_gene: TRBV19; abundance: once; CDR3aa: CASSKRAGLAAYNEQFF
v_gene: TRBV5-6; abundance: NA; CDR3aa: CASSPGRGYGYTF
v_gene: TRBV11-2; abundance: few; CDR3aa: CASHKFETVGRTEAFF
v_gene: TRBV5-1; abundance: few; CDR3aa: CASRLTAGGDLVEQFF
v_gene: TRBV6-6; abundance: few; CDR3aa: CASRRTSGSGYEQYF
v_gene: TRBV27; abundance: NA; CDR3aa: CASLPLQGRAFF
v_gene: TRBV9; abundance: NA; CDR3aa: CASSVEQGGYPSF
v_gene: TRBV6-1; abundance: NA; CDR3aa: CASIQGSPRYNEQFF
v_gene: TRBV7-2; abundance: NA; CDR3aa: CASSFDRASRNTGELFF
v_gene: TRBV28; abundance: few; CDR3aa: CASRAQRVDQPQHF
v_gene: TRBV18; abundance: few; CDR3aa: CASSPGGQRPSYTF
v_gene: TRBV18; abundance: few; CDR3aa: CASSPRLADPTNEQFF
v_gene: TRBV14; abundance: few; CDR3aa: CASRPRGFNYGYTF
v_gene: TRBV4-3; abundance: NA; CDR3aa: CASATGDTGELFF
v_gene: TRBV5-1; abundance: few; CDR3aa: CASSLIWTGADTQYF
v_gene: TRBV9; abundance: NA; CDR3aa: CASSVDPGGGETQYF
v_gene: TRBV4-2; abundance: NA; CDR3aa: CASSHDLPNLGSGTQYF
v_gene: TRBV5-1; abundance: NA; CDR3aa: CASSPQTGTSTGELFF
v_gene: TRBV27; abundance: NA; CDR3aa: CASSRLAGGTDTQYF
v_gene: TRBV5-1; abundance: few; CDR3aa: CASSSSKETQYF
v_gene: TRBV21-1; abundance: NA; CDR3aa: CASSRGSAQYF
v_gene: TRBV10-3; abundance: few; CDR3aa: CAISDTLGYNEQFF
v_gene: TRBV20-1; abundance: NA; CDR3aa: CSARVPRPQYF
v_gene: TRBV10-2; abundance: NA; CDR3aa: CASSESRTRLFF
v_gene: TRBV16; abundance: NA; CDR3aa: CASSQSPPDTQYF
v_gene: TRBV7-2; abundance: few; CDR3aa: CASSLGGDSSEQFF
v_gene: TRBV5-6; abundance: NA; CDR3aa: CASSLYLAGVPHEQFF
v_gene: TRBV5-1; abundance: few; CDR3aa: CASTPQAGMTGELFF
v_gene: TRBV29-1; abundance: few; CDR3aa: CSAGQGAGTQYF
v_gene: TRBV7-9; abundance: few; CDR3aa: CASSSIGSAGELFF
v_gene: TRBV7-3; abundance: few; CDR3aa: CASSLFAGTYNEQFF
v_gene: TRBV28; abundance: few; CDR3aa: CASIDNFGPQHF
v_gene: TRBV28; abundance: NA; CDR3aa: CASSVPGQEKLFF
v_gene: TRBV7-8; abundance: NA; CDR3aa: CASSPLDGVNTEAFF
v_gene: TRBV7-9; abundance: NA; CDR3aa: CASSRGLAGLSTDTQYF
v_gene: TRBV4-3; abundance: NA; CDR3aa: CASSQGQGRVKNIQYF
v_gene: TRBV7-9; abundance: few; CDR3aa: CASSLGTSGSKETQYF
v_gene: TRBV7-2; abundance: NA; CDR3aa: CARGGSRLAGQETQYF
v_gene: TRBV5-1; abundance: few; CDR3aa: CASSPYSGWGTDTQYF
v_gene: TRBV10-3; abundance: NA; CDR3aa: CAITSTGDAEAFF
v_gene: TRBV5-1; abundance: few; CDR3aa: CASSFAYQETQYF
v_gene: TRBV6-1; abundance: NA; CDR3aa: CASSEQGARRNIQYF
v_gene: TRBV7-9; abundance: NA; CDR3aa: CASRRGPDTIYF
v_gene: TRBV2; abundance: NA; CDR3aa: CASSVAYSYNEQFF
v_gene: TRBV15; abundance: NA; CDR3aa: CATSWVRDSSSYEQYF
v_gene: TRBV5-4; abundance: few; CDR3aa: CASSVNGETKAFF